What follows are 26 T cell receptor beta chains derived from one specimen sequenced in a study of shared clonotypes between healthy human individuals (dated by TCRdb to about 2020). Library method: the immunoSEQ multiplex PCR assay. TCRdb re-hosts the immuneACCESS table, in-frame sequences only. Its copies lack some clones; in the studies checked, an unresolved V gene accounts for under half of them, and the cause for the rest is not known. The sample contains hundreds of thousands of clones, about 74% of them found a single time. The ten largest account for about 1.7% of the sample. The sequenced sample consisted of memory CD4+ T cells sorted from blood. The cell subset or site label corresponds to: CD45RA-negative fraction. Receptors were obtained from a woman aged 30 to 39 in good health.

The chain links TRBV4-2 to TRBJ2-7; TRBD1 might be the D (5 bases). V was cut by 1 base and J by 6 bases, with 16 bases left in between. The germline V gene has CDR1 LGHNA and CDR2 YNFKEQ. The CDR3 length is 15 residues. CDR3: CASSQAPTLGLEQYF. In DNA form, the CDR3 reads TGTGCCAGCAGCCAAGCGCCCACTCTGGGGCTCGAGCAGTACTTC.

The CDR3 spells CASGTGGTDTQYF. CDR3 nucleotide sequence: TGTGCCAGCGGGACAGGGGGAACAGATACGCAGTATTTT. This chain links TRBV27 with TRBJ2-3; 11 positions match TRBD1. Germline-derived CDR1 and CDR2 are MNHEY and SMNVEV (reference sequence). V was pared by 8 bases and J by 3 bases, with 1 base of the junction left unmatched. The CDR3 contains 13 residues.

This chain joins TRBV25-1 and TRBJ2-7; 10 bases align to TRBD1. Trimming took 7 bases from V and 2 from J; bases not matched to a gene: 2. Germline loops: CDR1 MGHDK, CDR2 SYGVNS. The CDR3 is 13 residues long. CDR3 region: CASNGQGAYEQYF. CDR3 nucleotides: TGTGCCAGCAATGGACAGGGGGCCTACGAGCAGTACTTC.

The chain is built from TRBV5-1 and TRBJ2-7, with D perhaps matching TRBD1 or TRBD2 (6 bases each). The CDR3 runs to 13 residues. CDR1 is SGHRS and CDR2 is YFSETQ in the germline V gene. V was clipped by 4 bases and J by 11 bases, with 19 bases between them. The CDR3 nucleotides are TGCGCCAGCAGCCCCCGAGAGGGGGGACGGGAGTACTTC. Protein sequence: CASSPREGGREYF.

The chain couples TRBV29-1 to TRBJ2-7; 16 bases map to TRBD2. CDR3 length: 15 amino acids. J lost 4 bases, V lost 3 bases, and 3 bases had no gene match. Germline loops: CDR1 SQVTM, CDR2 ANQGSEA. The chain's CDR3 is CSVEGLAGGLYEQYF. As DNA, the CDR3 is TGCAGCGTTGAGGGACTAGCGGGAGGGTTGTACGAGCAGTACTTC.

The V and J genes are TRBV7-2 and TRBJ2-5; 10 bases align to TRBD2. This CDR3 contains 18 residues. V lost 5 bases to trimming and J lost 5 bases; unmatched junction nucleotides: 17. Germline CDR1 and CDR2: SGHTA and FQGNSA. CDR3 in amino acids: CASSPGGLAGGSGETQYF. CDR3 nucleotides: TGTGCCAGCAGCCCAGGGGGCTTAGCGGGAGGCTCGGGGGAGACCCAGTACTTC.

This clone was counted ten times or more. The chain uses TRBV9 and TRBJ2-7; the D gene could be TRBD1 or TRBD2 (5 bases each). This CDR3 is built from 14 residues. With 4 bases removed from V and 3 bases from J, the gap between germline ends came to 14 bases. Germline V gene sequence: CDR1 SGDLS, CDR2 YYNGEE. As DNA, the CDR3 is TGTGCCAGCAGCCCAGAGGGGTACTACTACGAGCAGTACTTC. This sequence encodes CASSPEGYYYEQYF.

This clone has only one observation. V and J are TRBV5-1 and TRBJ2-7; 10 positions match TRBD2. CDR1 is SGHRS and CDR2 is YFSETQ in the germline V gene. This CDR3 has 15 residues. The trim removed 5 bases at V and 2 bases at J, leaving 7 bases unmatched. CDR3 sequence reads: CASRETSGATYEQYF. The DNA for the CDR3 is TGCGCCAGCAGGGAAACTAGCGGGGCAACCTACGAGCAGTACTTC.

V usage is TRBV29-1 and J usage is TRBJ1-2; no clear D. V gave up 7 bases and J gave up 7 bases, with 13 bases separating them. There are 11 residues in the CDR3. CDR1 and CDR2 from the germline V gene are SQVTM and ANQGSEA. The CDR3 sequence is CSATSPGGYTF. Written as DNA, the CDR3 is TGCAGCGCCACATCCCCGGGTGGCTACACCTTC.

In this sample, this clone turned up once. The chain employs TRBV9 and TRBJ1-3; perhaps TRBD1 as D (6 bases). There are 17 residues in the CDR3. Per germline, CDR1 SGDLS and CDR2 YYNGEE. With 0 bases removed from V and 4 bases from J, the gap between germline ends came to 17 bases. CDR3 loop: CASSVDPRGTAGNTIYF. Written as DNA, the CDR3 is TGTGCCAGCAGCGTAGATCCCAGGGGAACAGCAGGAAACACCATATATTTT.

This chain connects TRBV2 to TRBJ2-5; tentatively, D is TRBD2 (6 bases). CDR1 is SNHLY and CDR2 is FYNNEI in the germline V gene. The ends were cut back, 8 bases at V and 2 bases at J, with 18 bases in the middle. The length of the CDR3 is 15 residues. The CDR3 region is CASGGTFGTQETQYF. CDR3 DNA sequence: TGTGCCAGCGGGGGGACTTTCGGCACTCAAGAGACCCAGTACTTC.

This clone has more than one count but fewer than ten. The CDR3 ends on some other residue instead of the conserved phenylalanine or tryptophan, so this is likely a read error. The DNA is left out, because the CDR3 cannot be placed on it with certainty; the CDR3 is given as TCRdb lists it. V usage is TRBV20-1 and J usage is TRBJ1-4. Germline CDR1 is DFQATT and CDR2 is SNEGSKA (reference sequence). The CDR3 spans 11 amino acids, including both terminal residues. The CDR3 sequence: CSARDKSVPVV.

This chain connects TRBV11-1 to TRBJ2-5; possibly TRBD2 for D (6 bases). The V gene lost 8 bases and the J gene lost 5 bases, with 15 bases spanning the gap. This CDR3 is 13 amino acids long. The germline CDR1 and CDR2 sequences are SGHAT and FQDESV (reference sequence). Here the CDR3 reads CASSYWAGETQYF. Written as DNA, the CDR3 is TGTGCCAGCTCCTACTGGGCGGGGGAGACCCAGTACTTC.

As to this clone: The sample has other DNA sequences that encode this CDR3 too. The chain joins TRBV28 to TRBJ1-1; D gene uncertain. This CDR3 is 12 amino acids long. The germline V and J ends were trimmed by 6 bases and 1 base, with 6 bases remaining between them. Per germline, CDR1 MDHEN and CDR2 SYDVKM. CDR3 nucleotide sequence: TGTGCCAGCAGCTTTCAGAACACTGAAGCTTTCTTT. It codes for CASSFQNTEAFF.

This clone has a single count. The gene calls are TRBV4-2 and TRBJ2-2; D remains unclear. V lost 1 base and J 4 bases, leaving 4 bases between the germline ends. CDR1 is LGHNA and CDR2 is YNFKEQ in the germline V gene. This CDR3 contains 13 residues. The DNA of the CDR3 is TGTGCCAGCAGCCAAGTACGCACCGGGGAGCTGTTTTTT. Protein: CASSQVRTGELFF.

The rearrangement uses TRBV2 and TRBJ2-7; 9 bases are shared with TRBD2. Per the germline V gene, CDR1 is SNHLY and CDR2 is FYNNEI. J was trimmed by 3 bases and V by 4 bases; bases with no gene match: 7. CDR3 length equals 15 residues. CDR3 region: CASSAIGTSSYEQYF. CDR3 sequence (DNA): TGTGCCAGCAGTGCTATTGGGACTAGCAGCTACGAGCAGTACTTC.

This clone has a single count. The genes are TRBV12-5 and TRBJ2-2; 8 bases match TRBD1. The CDR3 spans 18 residues. CDR1 and CDR2 (germline): LGHNT, FRNRAP. The junction had 11 bases not matched to a gene; V was cut back by 3 bases and J by 2 bases. This CDR3 reads CASGFLGLRGPNTGELFF. CDR3 coding DNA: TGTGCTAGTGGTTTTCTCGGACTCAGGGGGCCCAACACCGGGGAGCTGTTTTTT.

As regards this clone: Other nucleotide sequences in the sample specify the same CDR3. The V and J genes are TRBV7-2 and TRBJ2-5, with D maybe TRBD2 (5 bases). The CDR3 sequence is 16 residues long. CDR1 and CDR2 (germline): SGHTA, FQGNSA. The V end lost 1 base, the J end lost 1 base, and 13 bases lay between the germline ends. The CDR3 sequence is CASSLGDRGSQETQYF. In DNA form, the CDR3 reads TGTGCCAGCAGCTTAGGAGACCGGGGTTCCCAAGAGACCCAGTACTTC.

V and J are TRBV2 and TRBJ2-7; 11 nucleotides align to TRBD1. The germline V gene encodes CDR1 SNHLY and CDR2 FYNNEI. V shed 5 bases and J 5 bases; nucleotides not matched to a gene: 2. The CDR3 consists of 13 residues. The DNA for the CDR3 is TGTGCCAGCAGTCCGGGACAGGGGGACGAGCAGTACTTC. This gives the protein CASSPGQGDEQYF.

The J gene is TRBJ2-3, the V gene TRBV23-1; TRBD1 might be the D (7 bases). TRBV23-1 is designated an ORF whose function remains uncertain. Trimming took 7 bases from V and 2 from J, leaving 19 bases between them. The CDR3 spans 16 residues. The CDR3 DNA sequence: TGCGCCAGCAACCTGGCGGGACAGTTCCCCACAGATACGCAGTATTTT. Its protein is CASNLAGQFPTDTQYF.

This clone appeared many times. In DNA, the CDR3 is TGTGCCAGCAGCTTATCGAACAACTATGGCTACACCTTC. Protein: CASSLSNNYGYTF. The rearrangement joins TRBV7-6 to TRBJ1-2; D is unresolved. Germline V gene lookup returns CDR1 SGHVS and CDR2 FNYEAQ. The CDR3 consists of 13 residues. V was trimmed by 2 bases and J by 2 bases, leaving 6 bases between them. Combining the CDR3 with reference TRBV7-6 and TRBJ1-2 gives the whole variable domain GAGVSQSPRYKVTKRGQDVALRCDPISGHVSLYWYRQALGQGPEFLTYFNYEAQQDKSGLPNDRFSAERPEGSISTLTIQRTEQRDSAMYRCASSLSNNYGYTFGSGTRLTVV.

This clone was detected only a few times. Other DNA variants within this sample encode the same CDR3. The rearrangement uses TRBV30 and TRBJ1-1; D may be TRBD1 (6 bases). This CDR3 has 13 amino acids. The germline gives CDR1 GTSNPN, CDR2 SVGIG (reference sequence). The germline V and J ends were trimmed by 4 bases and 4 bases, with 13 bases remaining between them. As DNA, the CDR3 is TGTGCCTGGAACAGGGATCTGGGCACTGAAGCTTTCTTT. It translates to CAWNRDLGTEAFF. Based on the CDR3 plus reference TRBV30 and TRBJ1-1, the full variable domain is SQTIHQWPATLVQPVGSPLSLECTVEGTSNPNLYWYRQAAGRGLQLLFYSVGIGQISSEVPQNLSASRPQDRQFILSSKKLLLSDSGFYLCAWNRDLGTEAFFGQGTRLTVV.

The V and J genes are TRBV25-1 and TRBJ1-1; weak D call: TRBD1 (5 bases). With 1 base removed from V and 5 bases from J, the gap between germline ends came to 11 bases. The CDR3 runs 14 residues. In germline, CDR1 is MGHDK, CDR2 SYGVNS. Here the CDR3 DNA reads TGTGCCAGCAGTGAATGGGGGGATGGGACTGAAGCTTTCTTT. Translation: CASSEWGDGTEAFF.

The genes are TRBV9 and TRBJ2-5, with 11 bases identical to TRBD2. V trimming: 0 bases; J trimming: 4 bases; junction bases outside the gene matches: 8. The germline CDR1 and CDR2 sequences are SGDLS and YYNGEE. The CDR3 covers 17 residues. This CDR3 reads CASSVGGLAGGGETQYF. The CDR3 coding sequence is TGTGCCAGCAGCGTAGGTGGTTTAGCGGGAGGGGGAGAGACCCAGTACTTC.

This chain links TRBV9 with TRBJ2-3, with 10 bases identical to TRBD2. J gave up 5 bases and V 6 bases, and 9 bases lay outside the gene matches. Germline CDR1 is SGDLS and CDR2 is YYNGEE. This CDR3 contains 15 residues. The CDR3 sequence: CASKREGRLGDTQYF. CDR3 nucleotides: TGTGCCAGCAAGCGGGAGGGCCGACTGGGAGATACGCAGTATTTT.

The V call is TRBV27, the J call TRBJ1-4; D is uncertain. Trimming shortened V by 7 bases and J by 3 bases, and 12 bases separated the two germline ends. The CDR3 length is 14 residues. Germline V gives CDR1 MNHEY, CDR2 SMNVEV (reference sequence). Here the CDR3 DNA reads TGTGCCAGCATGGGGTCGGTAGCTAATGAAAAACTGTTTTTT. Protein: CASMGSVANEKLFF.